These T cell receptor beta chains were read from a single sample in a study of T cell repertoires in ileal Crohn's disease. The assay was immunoSEQ multiplex PCR, and TCRdb's table has in-frame clones only and misses some. This sample has over 25,000 clones, with about four fifths found just once. Sequencing input: ileal tissue. These receptor sequences come from an adult with Crohn's disease. The CDR3 runs from the conserved cysteine through the conserved F or W. The order of the fields is J gene, clone size, V gene, D gene, CDR3 protein, CDR3 DNA. The D gene is left open where the match is weak. Clone size is stated in some rows and not others, as once, few, many or a class when expanded.

J gene: TRBJ2-3; clone size: -; V gene: TRBV5-1; D gene: -; CDR3 protein: CASSSSTDTQYF; CDR3 DNA: TGCGCCAGCAGCTCCTCCACAGATACGCAGTATTTT
J gene: TRBJ1-1; clone size: -; V gene: TRBV5-5; D gene: TRBD1; CDR3 protein: CASSLFGQGGTEAFF; CDR3 DNA: TGTGCCAGCAGCCTGTTTGGACAGGGAGGCACTGAAGCTTTCTTT
J gene: TRBJ1-2; clone size: -; V gene: TRBV2; D gene: TRBD1; CDR3 protein: CASSPVGTANYGYTF; CDR3 DNA: TGTGCCAGCAGTCCCGTGGGGACAGCGAACTATGGCTACACCTTC
J gene: TRBJ2-1; clone size: -; V gene: TRBV6-5; D gene: TRBD2; CDR3 protein: CASSLREGPHNEQFF; CDR3 DNA: TGTGCCAGCAGCTTGCGGGAGGGCCCTCACAATGAGCAGTTCTTC
J gene: TRBJ2-7; clone size: -; V gene: TRBV18; D gene: -; CDR3 protein: CASSPAGIYEQYF; CDR3 DNA: TGTGCCAGCTCACCAGCAGGGATCTACGAGCAGTACTTC
J gene: TRBJ2-1; clone size: -; V gene: TRBV6-1; D gene: -; CDR3 protein: CASSATGSLYNEQFF; CDR3 DNA: TGTGCCAGCAGTGCGACGGGGTCTCTCTACAATGAGCAGTTCTTC
J gene: TRBJ2-3; clone size: -; V gene: TRBV25-1; D gene: TRBD2; CDR3 protein: CASRSGRMTDTQYF; CDR3 DNA: TGTGCCAGCCGTAGCGGGCGGATGACAGATACGCAGTATTTT
J gene: TRBJ1-1; clone size: -; V gene: TRBV5-1; D gene: -; CDR3 protein: CASSLAQGNTEAFF; CDR3 DNA: TGCGCCAGCAGCTTAGCCCAGGGGAACACTGAAGCTTTCTTT
J gene: TRBJ1-4; clone size: few; V gene: TRBV19; D gene: TRBD1; CDR3 protein: CATQDRVNEKLFF; CDR3 DNA: TGTGCCACCCAAGACAGGGTGAATGAAAAACTGTTTTTT
J gene: TRBJ2-2; clone size: -; V gene: TRBV5-6; D gene: TRBD2; CDR3 protein: CASTRTSAANTGELFF; CDR3 DNA: TGTGCCAGCACCCGGACTAGCGCCGCGAACACCGGGGAGCTGTTTTTT
J gene: TRBJ1-2; clone size: -; V gene: TRBV7-2; D gene: TRBD1; CDR3 protein: CASSPGDSPGYTF; CDR3 DNA: TGTGCCAGCAGCCCAGGGGACAGCCCGGGATACACCTTC
J gene: TRBJ2-7; clone size: -; V gene: TRBV9; D gene: TRBD2; CDR3 protein: CASSSRLAGVHEQYF; CDR3 DNA: TGTGCCAGCAGCTCTAGACTAGCGGGAGTCCACGAGCAGTACTTC
J gene: TRBJ1-2; clone size: -; V gene: TRBV20-1; D gene: TRBD1; CDR3 protein: CSANPGGGYTF; CDR3 DNA: TGCAGTGCTAATCCAGGGGGGGGCTACACCTTC
J gene: TRBJ1-2; clone size: once; V gene: TRBV9; D gene: -; CDR3 protein: CASSEGGNDGSYGYTF; CDR3 DNA: TGTGCCAGCAGCGAGGGAGGGAACGACGGCTCCTATGGCTACACCTTC
J gene: TRBJ1-2; clone size: -; V gene: TRBV2; D gene: -; CDR3 protein: CASGTNRDYGYTF; CDR3 DNA: TGTGCCAGCGGGACTAATCGGGACTATGGCTACACCTTC
J gene: TRBJ1-2; clone size: -; V gene: TRBV4-1; D gene: TRBD1; CDR3 protein: CASSRRDRHIRGYTF; CDR3 DNA: TGCGCCAGCAGCCGCCGGGACAGACATATACGAGGCTACACCTTC
J gene: TRBJ2-7; clone size: -; V gene: TRBV7-2; D gene: TRBD2; CDR3 protein: CASSLTVAGAYEQYF; CDR3 DNA: TGTGCCAGCAGCTTAACCGTAGCGGGGGCCTACGAGCAGTACTTC
J gene: TRBJ1-5; clone size: -; V gene: TRBV2; D gene: -; CDR3 protein: CASSEDRDQPQHF; CDR3 DNA: TGTGCCAGCAGTGAAGACCGAGATCAGCCCCAGCATTTT
J gene: TRBJ1-1; clone size: -; V gene: TRBV5-1; D gene: -; CDR3 protein: CASSSGPGGTEAFF; CDR3 DNA: TGCGCCAGCAGTTCGGGGCCGGGGGGGACTGAAGCTTTCTTT
J gene: TRBJ2-7; clone size: once; V gene: TRBV18; D gene: -; CDR3 protein: CASSRTVLREQYF; CDR3 DNA: TGTGCCAGCTCGAGGACAGTCCTACGCGAGCAGTACTTC
J gene: TRBJ2-1; clone size: once; V gene: TRBV10-3; D gene: TRBD1; CDR3 protein: CAISDRGQGANEQFF; CDR3 DNA: TGTGCCATCAGTGATAGGGGACAGGGGGCTAATGAGCAGTTCTTC
J gene: TRBJ2-1; clone size: medium-sized; V gene: TRBV19; D gene: -; CDR3 protein: CASSFGFNNEQFF; CDR3 DNA: TGTGCCAGTAGTTTCGGGTTTAACAATGAGCAGTTCTTC
J gene: TRBJ2-2; clone size: -; V gene: TRBV2; D gene: TRBD2; CDR3 protein: CASKGGRAGELFF; CDR3 DNA: TGTGCCAGCAAGGGCGGGAGGGCGGGGGAGCTGTTTTTT
J gene: TRBJ1-1; clone size: -; V gene: TRBV5-1; D gene: -; CDR3 protein: CASSWGEALNTEAFF; CDR3 DNA: TGCGCCAGCAGCTGGGGGGAGGCCCTGAACACTGAAGCTTTCTTT
J gene: TRBJ2-1; clone size: few; V gene: TRBV9; D gene: TRBD2; CDR3 protein: CASSSRTSGRDVEQFF; CDR3 DNA: TGTGCCAGCAGCTCCCGGACTAGCGGGAGGGATGTTGAGCAGTTCTTC
J gene: TRBJ2-7; clone size: once; V gene: TRBV7-2; D gene: -; CDR3 protein: CASSLEAGGFRPYEQYF; CDR3 DNA: TGTGCCAGCAGCTTAGAGGCGGGCGGGTTTCGCCCTTACGAGCAGTACTTC
J gene: TRBJ2-7; clone size: -; V gene: TRBV20-1; D gene: -; CDR3 protein: CSAYSSYEQYF; CDR3 DNA: TGCAGTGCTTACAGTTCCTACGAGCAGTACTTC
J gene: TRBJ2-1; clone size: -; V gene: TRBV5-1; D gene: TRBD1; CDR3 protein: CASSNGQGSPRQFF; CDR3 DNA: TGCGCCAGCAGCAACGGACAGGGCAGCCCCAGGCAGTTCTTC
J gene: TRBJ2-2; clone size: -; V gene: TRBV2; D gene: TRBD2; CDR3 protein: CASSEERGTGELFF; CDR3 DNA: TGTGCCAGCAGTGAAGAGCGGGGAACCGGGGAGCTGTTTTTT